Below, 5 T cell receptor beta chains from the same sample are listed, as sequenced in a study of regulatory T cells in long-lasting Graves disease. The authors built TCR beta libraries using iRepertoire HTBI primers and Arm-PCR of CDR3 regions. MiXCR, applied by TCRdb to the multiplex PCR reads, yields one record per CDR3 protein. The data contain more than 300,000 distinct CDR3 sequences, approximately 12% of them singletons. Time point specified: newly diagnosed GD, antithyroid drugs for less than 3 months. The TCR library was prepared using RNA isolated from PBMCs. This sample was also put to use in a study of T cells in Graves' hyperthyroidism and ophthalmopathy.

Sequences were derived from peripheral blood mononuclear cells (PBMCs), sampled at new diagnosis, from a patient treated with antithyroid drugs. Source of these receptors: a woman between 18 and 30 years old with Graves disease.

This clonotype was counted ten times or more. V and J are TRBV11-2 and TRBJ2-7, with 8 bases lining up with TRBD1. CDR3 size: 16 residues. Germline V gene sequence: CDR1 SGHAT, CDR2 FQNNGV. The J segment lost 3 bases and the V segment lost 2 bases, leaving 9 bases of the junction unmatched. The CDR3 reads CASSLQDRVFNYEQYF. Written as DNA, the CDR3 is TGTGCCAGCAGCTTACAGGACAGGGTCTTCAACTACGAGCAGTACTTC.

This clonotype was seen ten or more times. This rearrangement joins TRBV20-1 to TRBJ2-5, with a tentative D call TRBD2 (6 bases). V lost 7 bases and J lost 3, with 15 bases in between. The V gene's germline CDR1 is DFQATT and CDR2 SNEGSKA (reference sequence). The CDR3 is 13 amino acids. For the CDR3, the DNA is TGCAGTGTCCCCCGGTGGAGGGAAGAGACCCAGTACTTC. Protein sequence: CSVPRWREETQYF.

This clonotype was seen ten or more times. The CDR3 DNA follows: TGTGCCAGCAGCCAACTAGGGGATGAGCAGTTCTTC. It encodes CASSQLGDEQFF. The chain joins TRBV3-1 to TRBJ2-1, with D tentatively TRBD1 (5 bases). V lost 2 bases and J lost 8, with 7 bases in between. The CDR3 contains 12 residues. The germline V gene has CDR1 LGHDT and CDR2 YNNKEL (reference sequence).

At least ten counts were recorded for this clonotype. This sequence joins TRBV3-1 and TRBJ1-1; the D gene is possibly TRBD1 (5 bases). V lost 4 bases to trimming and J lost 6 bases, with 12 bases between them. Germline CDR1 LGHDT, CDR2 YNNKEL (reference sequence). The CDR3 sequence is 13 residues long. CDR3 sequence: CASSPAGGAEAFF. CDR3 nucleotides: TGTGCCAGCAGCCCTGCGGGGGGTGCTGAAGCTTTCTTT.

This chain links TRBV6-2 or TRBV6-3 with TRBJ2-7, with D possibly TRBD1 on 5 matching bases. The V and J ends lost 5 bases and 4 bases respectively, with 9 bases between them. The CDR3 is 12 amino acids. Germline V gives CDR1 MNHEY, CDR2 SVGEGT. This chain's CDR3 is CASSKKGYEQYV. Written as DNA, the CDR3 is TGTGCCAGCAGTAAAAAGGGGTACGAGCAGTACGTC.